This entry concerns a single T cell receptor (beta chain). Antigen unknown. CDR1 is KGHDR and CDR2 is SFDVKD in the germline V gene. The CDR3 has 12 residues. Trimming removed 10 bases from V and 8 bases from J; junction bases left unmatched: 5. The sample originates from a study of T cell responses to AZD1222 COVID-19 vaccine. Whole-study findings and limits: Baseline serology detected seropositivity in only a handful of AZD1222 recipients. A mostly white British donor set with more females was recruited, and clonal diversity was possibly underestimated. Repertoire sampling was restricted to post-peak T cell response timepoints. Regions 160-218 and 743-854 dominated among vaccine-associated CD4 TCRs spanning spike.

Assay: immunoSEQ multiplex PCR; the TCRdb copy retains only in-frame clones and omits some. The sample holds approximately 120,000 clones, more than 80% seen once. Material: peripheral blood, obtained 28 days after the second AZD1222 dose. The chain employs TRBV24-1 and TRBJ2-1, with TRBD1 identical over 9 bases. The TCR sequence derives from an adult who received the AZD1222 COVID-19 vaccine. This CDR3 reads CATGQGADEQFF. DNA for the CDR3: TGTGCCACGGGACAGGGTGCGGATGAGCAGTTCTTC.